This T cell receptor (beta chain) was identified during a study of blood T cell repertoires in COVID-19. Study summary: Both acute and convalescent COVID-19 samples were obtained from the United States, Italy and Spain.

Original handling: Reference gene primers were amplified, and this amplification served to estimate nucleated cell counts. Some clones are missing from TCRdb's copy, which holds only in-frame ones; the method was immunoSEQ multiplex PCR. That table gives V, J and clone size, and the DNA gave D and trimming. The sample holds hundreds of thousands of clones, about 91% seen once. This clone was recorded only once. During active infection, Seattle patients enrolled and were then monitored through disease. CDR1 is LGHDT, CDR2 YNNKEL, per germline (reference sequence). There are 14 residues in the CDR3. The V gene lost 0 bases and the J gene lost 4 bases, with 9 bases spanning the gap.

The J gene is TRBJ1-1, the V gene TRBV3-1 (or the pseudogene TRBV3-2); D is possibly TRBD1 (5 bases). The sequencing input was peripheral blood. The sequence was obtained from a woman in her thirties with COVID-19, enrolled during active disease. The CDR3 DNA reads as TGTGCCAGCAGCCAAGAAGGGGTTAGCACTGAAGCTTTCTTT. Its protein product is CASSQEGVSTEAFF.